This TCR beta chain was sequenced during a study of a mutant IDH1 vaccine in newly diagnosed glioma. Study-wide background: Vaccination started 4-6 weeks after radiotherapy alone, or with temozolomide cycles. Treated patients, approximately 60% male and roughly 40% female, averaged 40.4 years of age. Previous care, which was radiotherapy, temozolomide, or both, most often involved both.

With respect to this clone: Its antigen is not known.

Only in-frame clones appear in the TCRdb table, and some are missing; sequencing was by immunoSEQ multiplex PCR. The sample has over 45,000 clones; 80% are singletons. The time point: week 23, last vaccination. One vaccine dose held 300 ug of mutant IDH1 20-mer peptide and came with topical imiquimod. Tumors from donors were new WHO grade 3 or 4 IDH1-mutant astrocytomas with ATRX loss. The CDR3 runs to 13 residues. Germline assignment: CDR1 SGHNT and CDR2 YYREEE (reference sequence). Trimming at V came to 6 bases and at J to 2 bases, leaving 2 bases not matched to a gene. The chain carries TRBV5-4 and TRBJ1-2; 9 bases agree with TRBD1. The receptor was isolated from a man aged 40-49 years with glioma. The input for sequencing was PBMCs, taken from a glioma patient whose treatment included an IDH1 peptide vaccine. The CDR3: CASNDRGNYGYTF. The CDR3 nucleotides read TGTGCCAGCAATGACAGGGGGAACTATGGCTACACCTTC. Based on the CDR3 plus reference TRBV5-4 and TRBJ1-2, the full variable domain is ETGVTQSPTHLIKTRGQQVTLRCSSQSGHNTVSWYQQALGQGPQFIFQYYREEENGRGNFPPRFSGLQFPNYSSELNVNALELDDSALYLCASNDRGNYGYTFGSGTRLTVV.